This TCR beta chain was documented in a study of cytomegalovirus exposure and HLA in healthy donors. PCR employed 60 Vbeta and 13 Jbeta primers. Measured with immunoSEQ multiplex PCR; TCRdb has only the in-frame clones, and not every one. The sample has 130,000 or so clones, approximately 57% seen once. Germline V gene data show CDR1 as MNHNY and CDR2 as SVGAGI (reference sequence). The CDR3 totals 16 residues. Losses at the gene ends were 0 bases for V and 8 bases for J; bases not matched to a gene: 12. The rearrangement links TRBV6-6 to TRBJ1-2, with 7 bases that match TRBD1. The clonotype was recovered from a male donor in good health and CMV-seronegative. Sequencing was carried out using PBMCs. The CDR3 DNA is TGTGCCAGCAGTTACTCGCCTCAGAGGGGGCGCGGCGGCTACACCTTC. Its protein product is CASSYSPQRGRGGYTF.